The entry that follows covers one TCR beta chain sequence. Its antigen is currently unknown. ViraFEST expansion of antigen-specific CD4+ T cells with viral peptide pools preceded sequencing. Culture proceeded for 10 days, and CD4+ T cells were then isolated. No vaccinee had earlier SARS-CoV-2 infection, and nucleocapsid antibodies were negative. The culture medium for two million PBMC per well included about 10 IU/ml IL-2 and around 9.9 ug/ml peptides. Days 3 and 7 were when half the medium was replaced with IL-2 medium. CDR3 size: 16 residues. Germline CDR1 GTSNPN, CDR2 SVGIG (reference sequence). The V and J ends lost 4 bases and 4 bases respectively, with 20 bases between them. This sample was taken from a study of vaccination effects on CD4 cells after COVID-19. Study-level results: Vaccine-induced clones in healthy vaccinees cross-reacted with common cold coronaviruses in only 1 of 255 cases.

Sequenced by immunoSEQ multiplex PCR; TCRdb stores in-frame clones only, minus some. The top ten clones hold 12% of a sample with more than 20,000 clones, over 55% of them seen once. The sequence came from a human donor who received a COVID-19 vaccine. The sample was CD4+ T cells from PBMCs cultured with HCoV-OC43 spike peptides, taken before COVID-19 vaccination. Subset here: HCoV-OC43 spike overlapping peptide pool stimulation. The rearrangement links TRBV30 to TRBJ1-3, with a weak D call TRBD1 (5 bases). The CDR3 coding sequence is TGTGCCTGGAAACCGCCCGGGGCTTACTCCGGAAACACCATATATTTT. Protein sequence: CAWKPPGAYSGNTIYF.